Detailed here is one T cell receptor beta chain. Its specificity is not known. This record comes from a study of shared clonotypes between healthy human individuals. Findings and limits, study-wide: Naive subsets generally had larger estimated richness than memory subsets.

Selected positively for CCR7 and CD45RO-negative, naive CD8 cells excluded terminally differentiated effector memory CD45RA+ cells. Repertoires were generated with immunoSEQ multiplex PCR, while TCRdb's copy carries only in-frame clones and drops some. The sample gives under 600,000 clones, about 98% of which show up once; 0.3% is in the top ten. The germline gives CDR1 KGHSH, CDR2 LQKENI. Trimming took 2 bases from V and 2 from J; bases not matched to a gene: 5. This CDR3 contains 16 residues. Sequencing input: naive CD8+ T cells sorted from blood. This clonotype was obtained from a man aged 30 to 45 in good health. The V call is TRBV18, the J call TRBJ2-5; 10 bases line up with TRBD1. The CDR3 DNA is TGTGCCAGCTCACCAGTGACAGGGGGCGTTCAAGAGACCCAGTACTTC. Its translation is CASSPVTGGVQETQYF.